This T cell receptor (beta chain) was sequenced during a study of blood T cell repertoires in COVID-19 (dated by TCRdb to the early 2020s). Regarding the research as a whole: Samples from collaborators originated in the United States, Italy and Spain and spanned both the acute and convalescent phases of COVID-19. A freely available public database, intended as a resource for researchers studying the immune response to SARS-CoV-2, is where the repertoires were released. Nearly every sample came with metadata listing a de-identified subject ID, COVID-19 status, age in years and sex. Deeply sampled blood TCRbeta repertoires from subjects exposed to, actively infected with, or recovered from COVID-19 were included in the dataset. The material from the prospective study consisted of cDNA or gDNA derived from T cells, B-cell-depleted T cells, or PBMCs. Samples came from the ongoing ImmuneRACE study (first 160 participants) plus 1,254 subjects from 6 global collaborators. Where available, HLA class I and class II types were taken from metadata supplied by the sample provider and were not determined by assay-based typing. Study-level results and caveats: The quantity of clinical and demographic metadata differed by source and by participant and was supplied without curation.

The immunoSEQ Assay, a bias-controlled multiplex PCR, was used to amplify TCRbeta CDR3 regions from genomic DNA. Per the original workflow: The number of nucleated cells in each sample was estimated by amplification of reference gene primers within the assay. To quantify the absolute abundance of each unique TCRbeta CDR3 rearrangement, sequence reads were collapsed and filtered. For each sample, productive Simpson clonality was calculated as the square root of Simpson's diversity index over productive rearrangements. TCRdb mirrors the immuneACCESS table, restricted to in-frame sequences. Some clones are absent from its copies; in checked studies, under half trace to an unresolved V gene, and the reason for the others is unknown. Clone size and the V and J calls come from that table; the DNA yielded D and trimming. The sample table shows fewer than 60,000 clones, and about nine tenths are seen once. 10% of the sample goes to the ten largest clones.

Each collaborating institution followed its own protocols to collect whole blood in K2EDTA tubes. Collaborator samples were shipped for TCRbeta analysis as frozen whole blood, isolated PBMCs, or DNA extracted from either sample type. Concerning this clone itself: No cognate antigen has been identified for it. No qualities accompany the bases; no much larger clone lies one base away.

Taken from the germline V gene, the CDR1 and CDR2 loops are SGHVS and FQNEAQ. Germline trimming amounts to 0 bases on V and 3 bases on J, with 6 as the count of junction bases outside the gene matches. The CDR3 contains 16 residues, cysteine and phenylalanine counted. Left in the record is the CDR3 DNA by itself, 48 bases read in frame from the first base. The sequenced sample was peripheral blood. The sequence links TRBV7-8 to TRBJ2-7; TRBD1 lines up with 9 middle nucleotides. The TCR was taken from a human donor with acute or convalescent COVID-19. The donor label of this sample is uncertain. The DNA reads as follows: TGTGCCAGCAGCTTAGCAGTATGGGACAGGGACTACGAGCAGTACTTC. This yields the protein CASSLAVWDRDYEQYF.